The 20 T cell receptor beta chains presented below share a single source sample, sequenced in a study of T cell repertoires in cytomegalovirus infection. These receptors lack a known antigen. In TCRdb, the reads were re-called with MiXCR into one record per CDR3 protein. The top ten hold approximately 90% of the sample, which has over 45,000 distinct CDR3 sequences, about a fifth seen once. Sequencing used CD8+ T cells from cultured PBMCs, obtained from culture after CMV antigen stimulation. The receptors derive from a human donor in good health (CMV status not recorded). Some clones in this sample may be carry-over from other donors' samples.

A few counts support this clonotype. The chain recombines TRBV7-2 with TRBJ1-5; 9 bases are a match to TRBD1. The length of the CDR3 is 15 residues. V trimming: 5 bases; J trimming: 5 bases; junction bases outside the gene matches: 7. In germline, CDR1 is SGHTA, CDR2 FQGNSA. CDR3 in amino acids: CASSTTGGGDQPQHF. DNA for the CDR3: TGTGCCAGCAGCACTACAGGGGGCGGGGATCAGCCCCAGCATTTT.

This clonotype was seen at least ten times. This CDR3 reads CASSLAGSYNEQFF. The CDR3 DNA sequence: TGTGCCAGCAGCTTAGCGGGCTCCTACAATGAGCAGTTCTTC. The V gene is TRBV7-9, the J gene TRBJ2-1; D not certain. Per germline, CDR1 SEHNR and CDR2 FQNEAQ (reference sequence). V dropped 0 bases and J dropped 0 bases, with 3 bases sitting between them. The CDR3 consists of 14 residues.

The chain links TRBV5-4 to TRBJ1-6; the D is unclear. The germline V and J ends were trimmed by 4 bases and 6 bases, with 14 bases remaining between them. In germline, CDR1 is SGHNT, CDR2 YYREEE (reference sequence). This CDR3 comprises 15 residues. CDR3 loop: CASSPAADFNSPLHF. CDR3 coding DNA: TGTGCCAGCAGCCCTGCCGCGGATTTTAATTCACCCCTCCACTTT.

This clonotype was seen a few times. The J gene is TRBJ2-7, the V gene TRBV27; tentative D call: TRBD1 (6 bases). V was cut by 5 bases and J by 0 bases, with 11 bases left in between. Looked up from germline, CDR1 is MNHEY and CDR2 is SMNVEV (reference sequence). CDR3 length: 14 amino acids. This CDR3 reads CASSPRQVSYEQYF. For the CDR3, the DNA is TGTGCCAGCAGTCCACGACAGGTCTCCTACGAGCAGTACTTC.

The chain uses TRBV7-2 and TRBJ1-1; D remains ambiguous. Germline-derived CDR1 and CDR2 are SGHTA and FQGNSA. The CDR3 length is 14 residues. V shed 2 bases and J shed 7 bases, with 14 bases lying between them. Written as DNA, the CDR3 is TGTGCCAGCAGCTTACGCCCCTCTGAAATTGAAGCTTTCTTT. As protein: CASSLRPSEIEAFF.

This sequence joins TRBV7-2 and TRBJ1-2; D is undetermined. V dropped 5 bases and J dropped 4 bases, with 23 bases sitting between them. In germline, CDR1 is SGHTA, CDR2 FQGNSA. The CDR3 spans 17 residues. CDR3 in DNA: TGTGCCAGCAGCCCAACTCCCTCACAGTGGGCTCGCTATGGCTACACCTTC. Amino acids: CASSPTPSQWARYGYTF.

This clonotype has just a few counts. At one end the junction does not follow the germline gene, possibly because of a read error. J is TRBJ2-1 and V is TRBV4-1; no firm D call. There are 15 residues in the CDR3. Germline V gene sequence: CDR1 MGHRA, CDR2 YSYEKL. The CDR3 DNA follows: TGTGCCAGCAGCCAAGACTCAATCTCCTACAATGAGCAGTTCTTC. Its protein product is CASSQDSISYNEQFF.

The chain has TRBV27 and TRBJ2-1, with unresolved D. There are 14 residues in the CDR3. V lost 5 bases, J lost 4 bases, and 12 bases lay in between. The V gene's germline CDR1 is MNHEY and CDR2 SMNVEV (reference sequence). The DNA for the CDR3 is TGTGCCAGCAGTAGGTCCACCGCATACAATGAGCAGTTCTTC. It encodes CASSRSTAYNEQFF.

This clonotype was seen a few times. The chain links TRBV6-2 or TRBV6-3 to TRBJ2-1; D possibly corresponds to TRBD2 (6 bases). Germline V gene sequence: CDR1 MNHEY, CDR2 SVGEGT. The CDR3 runs to 15 residues. V was cut by 5 bases and J by 2 bases, with 13 bases left in between. DNA of the CDR3: TGTGCCAGCAGTCCATCGACTAGAGCCTACAATGAGCAGTTCTTC. Its translation is CASSPSTRAYNEQFF.

The rearrangement links TRBV5-4 to TRBJ2-7; D is perhaps TRBD1 or TRBD2 (5 bases each). The germline V gene has CDR1 SGHNT and CDR2 YYREEE (reference sequence). Trimming removed 4 bases from V and 1 base from J, with 15 bases in between. This CDR3 spans 15 amino acids. This chain's CDR3 is CASSPRGVESYEQYF. CDR3 sequence (DNA): TGTGCCAGCAGCCCTAGAGGGGTCGAGTCCTACGAGCAGTACTTC.

The sample holds a few counts of this clonotype. V gene TRBV19 combines with J gene TRBJ2-2; 7 bases are shared with TRBD1. V trimming: 5 bases; J trimming: 4 bases; junction bases outside the gene matches: 10. Germline CDR1 is LNHDA and CDR2 is SQIVND (reference sequence). The CDR3 totals 16 residues. The CDR3 DNA reads TGTGCCAGTAGTCTAACGTGGGACAGCTCCACCGGGGAGCTGTTTTTT. It specifies CASSLTWDSSTGELFF.

This chain uses TRBV6-2 or TRBV6-3 with TRBJ2-3; a weak D match, TRBD1 (6 bases). V shed 5 bases and J shed 0 bases, with 12 bases lying between them. The germline V gene has CDR1 MNHEY and CDR2 SVGEGT. The CDR3 spans 15 residues. CDR3 protein: CASSQRTASTDTQYF. The CDR3 DNA reads as TGTGCCAGCAGTCAACGGACAGCCAGCACAGATACGCAGTATTTT.

This clonotype was seen many times. The chain recombines TRBV27 with TRBJ1-1; no firm D call. Trimming cost V 4 bases and J 0 bases, with 12 bases left between them. This CDR3 has 15 residues. Germline loops: CDR1 MNHEY, CDR2 SMNVEV (reference sequence). The CDR3 nucleotides are TGTGCCAGCAGTTCTAGAAGGATTATGAACACTGAAGCTTTCTTT. It yields the protein CASSSRRIMNTEAFF.

This clonotype was seen more than once but under ten times. The rearrangement uses TRBV6-5 and TRBJ1-1; 11 positions match TRBD1. The ends lost 2 bases at V and 4 bases at J; junction bases unmatched: 3. This CDR3 contains 15 residues. The V gene's germline CDR1 is MNHEY and CDR2 SVGAGI. For the CDR3, the DNA is TGTGCCAGCAGTTACGGGACAGGGGGTCCCACTGAAGCTTTCTTT. Protein sequence: CASSYGTGGPTEAFF.

This clonotype was seen more than once but under ten times. This chain connects TRBV27 to TRBJ1-5, with TRBD1 matching over 8 bases. The CDR3 loop spans 16 amino acids. With V trimmed by 6 bases and J by 4 bases, 11 bases remained unmatched. CDR1 is MNHEY and CDR2 is SMNVEV in the germline V gene (reference sequence). In DNA, the CDR3 is TGTGCCAGCAGCCCGCTCGGCACAGGGGGGAATCAGCCCCAGCATTTT. Translation: CASSPLGTGGNQPQHF.

The J gene is TRBJ2-4, the V gene TRBV19; D gene uncertain. Trimming removed 3 bases at V and 1 base at J, with 19 bases between. This CDR3 comprises 18 residues. Germline V gene sequence: CDR1 LNHDA, CDR2 SQIVND (reference sequence). This chain's CDR3 is CASSIADEVSRAKNIQYF. The CDR3 DNA sequence: TGTGCCAGTAGTATTGCCGACGAGGTTTCCAGGGCCAAAAACATTCAGTACTTC.

This clonotype was recorded a few times. The chain employs TRBV7-9 and TRBJ1-3; D unclear. The V end lost 4 bases, the J end lost 0 bases, and 13 bases lay between the germline ends. Germline-derived CDR1 and CDR2 are SEHNR and FQNEAQ (reference sequence). The length of the CDR3 is 16 residues. The CDR3 sequence is CASSYPTASSGNTIYF. The CDR3 nucleotides are TGTGCCAGCAGCTACCCGACGGCATCCTCTGGAAACACCATATATTTT.

The rearrangement uses TRBV9 and TRBJ2-7; 14 bases agree with TRBD2. CDR1 is SGDLS and CDR2 is YYNGEE in the germline V gene. V lost 0 bases to trimming and J lost 3 bases; unmatched junction nucleotides: 2. The CDR3 is 16 amino acids. CDR3 sequence (DNA): TGTGCCAGCAGCGTAGCTGGGACTAGCGGGAGCTACGAGCAGTACTTC. It translates to CASSVAGTSGSYEQYF.

There are a few counts of this clonotype. The CDR3 bases are TGTGCCAGCGCCAATGGGGTTCGGTCTGGCAAAAACATTCAGTACTTC. It translates to CASANGVRSGKNIQYF. The chain is built from TRBV7-2 and TRBJ2-4; no firm D call. CDR1 and CDR2 (germline): SGHTA, FQGNSA. This CDR3 is built from 16 residues. V shed 8 bases and J shed 3 bases, with 20 bases lying between them. The whole variable domain, filled in from reference TRBV7-2 and TRBJ2-4, reads GAGVSQSPSNKVTEKGKDVELRCDPISGHTALYWYRQSLGQGLEFLIYFQGNSAPDKSGLPSDRFSAERTGGSVSTLTIQRTQQEDSAVYLCASANGVRSGKNIQYFGAGTRLSVL.

Concerning this clonotype: One end of the junction varies from germline; a read error may be responsible. In nucleotides, the CDR3 is TGTGCCATCAGTGAAGAGGGGTCCTATAATACACCCCTCCACTTT. Amino acid sequence: CAISEEGSYNTPLHF. J is TRBJ1-6 and V is TRBV10-3; perhaps TRBD1 as D (5 bases). This CDR3 spans 15 amino acids. The germline CDR1 and CDR2 sequences are ENHRY and SYGVKD.